Each of the 27 T cell receptor beta chains below was sequenced from the same sample in a study of control samples from healthy donors and cancer patients. Some clones are missing from TCRdb's copy, which holds only in-frame ones; the method was immunoSEQ multiplex PCR. The table shows approximately 70,000 clones, with about nine tenths occurring only once. Sequencing input: PBMCs. Receptors originate from a woman between 50 and 59 years old with colorectal cancer.

This clone is a singleton in its sample. The chain recombines TRBV2 with TRBJ1-2; D unclear. The germline V and J ends were trimmed by 6 bases and 8 bases, with 22 bases remaining between them. The CDR3 is 15 residues long. Germline lookup yields CDR1 SNHLY and CDR2 FYNNEI. CDR3 in amino acids: CASRLTSGPLEGYTF. CDR3 in DNA: TGTGCCAGCAGACTTACCTCGGGCCCACTCGAGGGCTACACCTTC. Looking up the rest from reference TRBV2 and TRBJ1-2 gives the full variable domain: EPEVTQTPSHQVTQMGQEVILRCVPISNHLYFYWYRQILGQKVEFLVSFYNNEISEKSEIFDDQFSVERPDGSNFTLKIRSTKLEDSAMYFCASRLTSGPLEGYTFGSGTRLTVV.

The chain uses TRBV7-8 and TRBJ1-5; TRBD1 matches 9 bases. The length of the CDR3 is 15 residues. Per germline, CDR1 SGHVS and CDR2 FQNEAQ. V lost 1 base and J lost 5; bases outside the gene matches: 3. The DNA for the CDR3 is TGTGCCAGCAGCTTAGGGGACAGGGCCTATCAGCCCCAGCATTTT. Amino acid sequence: CASSLGDRAYQPQHF.

The chain is built from TRBV18 and TRBJ2-7; TRBD2 is a possible D gene (6 bases). Germline V gives CDR1 KGHSH, CDR2 LQKENI. V was clipped by 3 bases and J by 5 bases, with 8 bases between them. The CDR3 runs to 12 residues. The CDR3 loop reads CASSPAGNEQYF. In DNA, the CDR3 is TGTGCCAGCTCACCGGCGGGGAACGAGCAGTACTTC.

The V and J genes are TRBV30 and TRBJ1-1; D unclear. CDR1 is GTSNPN, CDR2 SVGIG, per germline (reference sequence). V lost 0 bases, J lost 2 bases, and 4 bases lay in between. The CDR3 has 12 amino acids. The CDR3 sequence is CAWSVINTEAFF. As DNA, the CDR3 is TGTGCCTGGAGTGTAATAAACACTGAAGCTTTCTTT.

As DNA, the CDR3 is TGTGCCAGCAGCTTGAAGGACAGGGTTAGATACACTGAAGCTTTCTTT. It translates to CASSLKDRVRYTEAFF. This chain connects TRBV5-5 to TRBJ1-1, with 8 bases lining up with TRBD1. Germline assignment: CDR1 SGHKS and CDR2 YYEKEE (reference sequence). The CDR3 has 16 amino acids. The J segment lost 3 bases and the V segment lost 1 base, leaving 8 bases of the junction unmatched.

This chain links TRBV6-1 with TRBJ2-1; 7 bases fit TRBD2. Germline trimming cut 7 bases from V and 1 base from J; bases unmatched to any gene: 4. Germline V CDR1 and CDR2: MNHNS, SASEGT. This CDR3 has 14 amino acids. CDR3: CASKAGESYNEQFF. In DNA, the CDR3 is TGTGCCAGCAAGGCGGGAGAGTCCTACAATGAGCAGTTCTTC.

The gene calls are TRBV4-1 and TRBJ2-7; D unresolved. V lost 6 bases and J lost 0, with 18 bases in between. CDR1 and CDR2 from the germline V gene are MGHRA and YSYEKL. CDR3 length equals 16 residues. The CDR3 coding sequence is TGCGCCAGCAGTACGTACGGGCCGGGCGACTCCTACGAGCAGTACTTC. Translating it yields CASSTYGPGDSYEQYF.

The chain has TRBV5-1 and TRBJ2-7; no firm D call. This CDR3 region has 13 residues. The V end was cut by 4 bases, the J end by 2 bases, with 10 bases between. CDR1 and CDR2 (germline): SGHRS, YFSETQ. The CDR3 DNA follows: TGCGCCAGCAGCCTAGGGAATACCTACGAGCAGTACTTC. The encoded protein is CASSLGNTYEQYF.

This chain links TRBV3-1 (or the pseudogene TRBV3-2) with TRBJ2-5; D remains unclear. CDR3 size: 15 residues. Germline assignment: CDR1 LGHDT and CDR2 YNNKEL (reference sequence). Trimming stripped 4 bases from V and 1 base from J, with 13 bases between. CDR3 nucleotide sequence: TGTGCCAGCAGCCCGTATTCAAGTCCCCAAGAGACCCAGTACTTC. This codes for CASSPYSSPQETQYF.

The chain combines TRBV4-1 with TRBJ2-2, with D maybe TRBD1 (6 bases). This CDR3 has 15 amino acids. The germline CDR1 and CDR2 sequences are MGHRA and YSYEKL. V lost 4 bases to trimming and J lost 7 bases, with 16 bases between them. CDR3 nucleotides: TGCGCCAGCAGCCTCTTACCGGGACACTTCGGGGAGCTGTTTTTT. It yields the protein CASSLLPGHFGELFF.

The chain employs TRBV6-1 and TRBJ1-1; no clear D. This CDR3 has 13 amino acids. V shed 2 bases and J shed 11 bases, with 15 bases lying between them. The germline gives CDR1 MNHNS, CDR2 SASEGT. In nucleotides, the CDR3 is TGTGCCAGCAGTGAAAGTGGGAGGTATTTGGCTTTCTTT. Translating gives CASSESGRYLAFF.

The chain carries TRBV28 and TRBJ2-7, with D maybe TRBD2 (6 bases). There are 16 residues in the CDR3. Trimming removed 4 bases from V and 6 bases from J, with 22 bases in between. Germline V gene data show CDR1 as MDHEN and CDR2 as SYDVKM. The CDR3 sequence: CASSSRGTPSLSEQYF. CDR3 nucleotides: TGTGCCAGCAGTTCTCGAGGGACTCCCTCCTTGAGCGAGCAGTACTTC.

The V gene is TRBV20-1, the J gene TRBJ1-1; possible D gene TRBD1, 5 bases. The CDR3 runs to 11 residues. CDR1 and CDR2 from the germline V gene are DFQATT and SNEGSKA (reference sequence). V was trimmed by 2 bases and J by 8 bases, leaving 9 bases between them. In DNA form, the CDR3 reads TGCAGTGCTAGATGGCGGGGGGAAGCTTTCTTT. Encoded protein: CSARWRGEAFF.

The chain has TRBV7-8 and TRBJ2-7; D unclear. Germline V gene lookup returns CDR1 SGHVS and CDR2 FQNEAQ. Deletions cut 5 bases from V and 6 bases from J, with 11 bases between. This CDR3 contains 12 residues. The CDR3 DNA is TGTGCCAGCAGCCTCCCTACTTTCGAGCAGTACTTC. Protein: CASSLPTFEQYF.

This clone showed up just a few times. The chain is built from TRBV28 and TRBJ1-1, with D possibly being TRBD1 (5 bases). V was cut by 3 bases and J by 4 bases, with 12 bases left in between. The CDR3 loop spans 14 amino acids. Germline lookup yields CDR1 MDHEN and CDR2 SYDVKM. CDR3 in amino acids: CASSFPSGATEAFF. CDR3 DNA sequence: TGTGCCAGCAGTTTCCCTTCCGGGGCCACTGAAGCTTTCTTT.

The chain couples TRBV28 to TRBJ1-2, with D perhaps TRBD1 (5 bases). This CDR3 comprises 15 residues. V shed 2 bases and J shed 4 bases, with 14 bases lying between them. CDR1 and CDR2 (germline): MDHEN, SYDVKM. The CDR3 coding sequence is TGTGCCAGCAGTTTAAGAGGCAGGGCTGTCTATGGCTACACCTTC. Amino acid sequence: CASSLRGRAVYGYTF.

This sequence joins TRBV5-4 and TRBJ2-5, with TRBD1 as a possible D gene (7 bases). Looked up from germline, CDR1 is SGHNT and CDR2 is YYREEE (reference sequence). V was pared by 0 bases and J by 10 bases, with 13 bases between. The CDR3 runs to 13 residues. CDR3 loop: CASSLVAGGFQYF. The CDR3 DNA sequence: TGTGCCAGCAGCTTGGTTGCAGGGGGGTTCCAGTACTTC.

This clone appeared once. The chain uses TRBV2 and TRBJ1-3; D unresolved. V lost 7 bases, J lost 0 bases, and 7 bases lay in between. Germline CDR1 is SNHLY and CDR2 is FYNNEI. The CDR3 runs to 13 residues. CDR3 loop: CASKGDSGNTIYF. Here the CDR3 DNA reads TGTGCCAGCAAGGGCGACTCTGGAAACACCATATATTTT.

The chain recombines TRBV5-6 with TRBJ1-4; 10 bases fit TRBD1. Germline V gives CDR1 SGHDT, CDR2 YYEEEE. The CDR3 is 17 residues long. Trimming cost V 0 bases and J 5 bases; bases outside gene matches: 7. The CDR3 here is CASSLGGQGIKNEKLFF. The CDR3 nucleotides read TGTGCCAGCAGCTTGGGGGGACAGGGGATTAAGAATGAAAAACTGTTTTTT.

The chain couples TRBV27 to TRBJ2-1; perhaps TRBD1 as D (5 bases). This CDR3 contains 14 residues. The V end was cut by 6 bases, the J end by 5 bases, with 14 bases between. The germline V gene encodes CDR1 MNHEY and CDR2 SMNVEV (reference sequence). This chain's CDR3 is CASRLGLVNNEQFF. The CDR3 DNA reads as TGTGCCAGCAGATTGGGGCTAGTTAACAATGAGCAGTTCTTC.

The sample holds one count of this clone. The rearrangement uses TRBV2 and TRBJ1-1; D remains unclear. The germline CDR1 and CDR2 sequences are SNHLY and FYNNEI. The germline V and J ends were trimmed by 5 bases and 0 bases, with 7 bases remaining between them. The CDR3 runs to 13 residues. CDR3 DNA: TGTGCCAGCAGTCCGACGGTGAACACTGAAGCTTTCTTT. Translating it yields CASSPTVNTEAFF.

The rearrangement joins TRBV19 to TRBJ1-6, with a weak D call TRBD1 (6 bases). Germline values: CDR1 LNHDA, CDR2 SQIVND (reference sequence). Trimming stripped 8 bases from V and 7 bases from J, with 12 bases between. The CDR3 totals 13 residues. In DNA form, the CDR3 reads TGTGCCAGTCGGGACACAGGAAATTCACCCCTCCACTTT. It encodes CASRDTGNSPLHF.

The CDR3 region has the DNA TGCGCCAGCAGCTTAGGGACAGAAAAAAATGAGCAGTTCTTC. Residues: CASSLGTEKNEQFF. V is TRBV5-1 and J is TRBJ2-1, with 7 bases identical to TRBD1. J lost 7 bases, V lost 2 bases, and 6 bases had no gene match. The germline V gene has CDR1 SGHRS and CDR2 YFSETQ. The CDR3 contains 14 residues.

This clone has a single count. The rearrangement uses TRBV19 and TRBJ2-6; D possibly corresponds to TRBD2 (5 bases). CDR1 is LNHDA, CDR2 SQIVND, per germline (reference sequence). The germline V and J ends were trimmed by 0 bases and 0 bases, with 12 bases remaining between them. This CDR3 region has 18 residues. CDR3 sequence (DNA): TGTGCCAGTAGTATAGAGGAGGCAGTAGTCTCTGGGGCCAACGTCCTGACTTTC. This codes for CASSIEEAVVSGANVLTF.

The chain joins TRBV7-2 to TRBJ2-7, with D unresolved. This CDR3 has 14 residues. From germline, CDR1 is SGHTA and CDR2 FQGNSA. Trimming removed 0 bases at V and 7 bases at J, with 13 bases between. Here the CDR3 DNA reads TGTGCCAGCAGCTTAGCGGCTTCGATAGGAGAGCAGTACTTC. Its protein product is CASSLAASIGEQYF. Complete variable domain (other parts from reference TRBV7-2 and TRBJ2-7): GAGVSQSPSNKVTEKGKDVELRCDPISGHTALYWYRQSLGQGLEFLIYFQGNSAPDKSGLPSDRFSAERTGGSVSTLTIQRTQQEDSAVYLCASSLAASIGEQYFGPGTRLTVT.

This clone was seen a few times. The CDR3 bases are TGTGCCCCCAACCCCAGGGGTGGCACCGGGGAGCTGTTTTTT. Amino acid sequence: CAPNPRGGTGELFF. The chain links TRBV6-4 to TRBJ2-2, with D possibly being TRBD1 (6 bases). The CDR3 extends over 14 amino acids. Trimming shortened V by 11 bases and J by 4 bases, and 17 bases separated the two germline ends. Germline values: CDR1 MRHNA, CDR2 SNTAGT.

V usage is TRBV5-6 and J usage is TRBJ2-1, with D uncertain. This CDR3 is 13 amino acids long. Per germline, CDR1 SGHDT and CDR2 YYEEEE. Trimming took off 0 bases at V and 4 bases at J, with 5 bases between the two ends. CDR3 protein: CASSLVVYNEQFF. The DNA of the CDR3 is TGTGCCAGCAGCTTGGTTGTGTACAATGAGCAGTTCTTC.